Sequencing of this TCR beta chain was carried out in a study of blood T cell repertoires in COVID-19. Overall study context: Donors in the United States, Italy and Spain gave samples during acute or convalescent COVID-19.

Measured with immunoSEQ multiplex PCR; TCRdb has only the in-frame clones, and not every one. The sample has nearly 250,000 clones; 86% are singletons. In assigning cohorts, the study relied on participant-reported clinical history. In germline, CDR1 is SGHRS, CDR2 YFSETQ. The germline V and J ends were trimmed by 0 bases and 10 bases, with 8 bases remaining between them. CDR3 length equals 13 residues. Sequencing was carried out using PBMCs or T cells enriched from blood (not recorded which). The chain employs TRBV5-1 and TRBJ1-6, with TRBD1 as a possible D gene (6 bases). This sequence originates from a woman aged 50 to 60 who had recovered from COVID-19. The CDR3 DNA follows: TGCGCCAGCAGCTTGGGACAGGCATCACCCCTCCACTTT. Protein: CASSLGQASPLHF.